Reported below is one TCR beta chain. Its target antigen remains unknown. Nothing much larger sits one base from this clone, and base qualities are not available. The source of the sample is a study of T cell responses to AZD1222 COVID-19 vaccine (dated by TCRdb to the early 2020s). Concerning the study at large: A total of approximately 240 trial participants underwent TCR sequencing, of whom about 200 had received two doses of AZD1222 and roughly 26 had received two doses of the MenACWY control vaccine. Trial participants were enrolled by age into subgroups of 18-55, 56-69 and 70-plus years, and around 150, 29 and 61 TCR-sequenced participants, respectively, were included in these subgroups.

The CDR3 regions of human TCRbeta chains were analyzed by immunosequencing. In the source study's methods: Repertoire TCRs were matched against a reference library of SARS-CoV-2-specific TCRs generated with the MIRA antigen-specificity platform. Breadth meant the fraction of unique TCRs that were SARS-CoV-2-associated, whereas depth meant the fraction of total T cells that were SARS-CoV-2-associated. Using the MIRA data, each spike-specific TCR was assigned both to the spike region to which the TCR was reactive and to a CD4 or CD8 class. Log10-transformed breadth and depth values were compared by one-way ANOVA with Sidak's multiple comparisons tests. What TCRdb holds here is the immuneACCESS table cut down to in-frame rearrangements. Part of the clones is not present; checked against another copy, under half of the missing clones reflect an unresolved V gene, and the others are unexplained. That table is the source of V, J and clone size, and D and trimming were worked out from the DNA. This sample is represented by about 130,000 clones; around 90% of them were singletons. Jointly, the top ten make up about 1% of the sample.

The time point label, as the study defines it: about 28 days (+/-7) after the second vaccine dose. AZD1222 recipients given second doses at about 4 weeks or at about 12 weeks were pooled, since spike-specific TCR depth and breadth were not found to differ between the two schedules. Vaccinee samples came from UK trials COV001 and COV002, including a single-blind randomized controlled phase 2/3 trial of AZD1222 (ChAdOx1 nCoV-19) in healthy adults. For TCRbeta chain sequencing, PBMC samples from trial participants were taken at day 0 and at day 28 after the second dose. Results the study describes overall, beyond this receptor: After two AZD1222 doses, both the breadth and the depth of spike-specific TCRs were significantly higher than at day 0 and than in MenACWY recipients. Most participants were white British and females outnumbered males, and the authors suggested that clonal diversity may have been underestimated. No day 14 peak-response samples were available, so repertoires were characterized only after the peak T cell response. Reportedly, close to half of the unique spike-specific TCRs recognized epitopes lying outside the regions that are mutated in the B.1.351 and B.1.1.7 variants. CD4 TCRs associated with the vaccine covered the entire spike protein, and the dominant responses were in regions 160-218 and 743-854. The 56-69-year group was small, and its depth increase did not reach significance, likely because of low power. Only six AZD1222 recipients were SARS-CoV-2 seropositive at baseline, limiting conclusions about previously exposed vaccinees.

This TCR was recovered from an adult who received the AZD1222 COVID-19 vaccine. Sequenced here: peripheral blood, sampled 28 days after the second AZD1222 dose.

Read as DNA, the sequence is TGTGCCAGCAGCGTAGGCGATACAGCTGAGGGTGAGCAGTACTTC. Its protein is CASSVGDTAEGEQYF. The rearrangement joined TRBV9 to TRBJ2-7; a tentative D call is TRBD2 (5 bases match). From a lookup of the germline V gene, CDR1 and CDR2 are SGDLS and YYNGEE. V is shortened by 0 bases, J by 7 bases, and the region joining them spans 17 bases. The CDR3 numbers 15 residues from cysteine through phenylalanine. Here the CDR3 DNA is all that survives: 45 bases in frame from base 1. The variable domain in full, with residues beyond the CDR3 obtained from the reference TRBV9 and TRBJ2-7 genes, is DSGVTQTPKHLITATGQRVTLRCSPRSGDLSVYWYQQSLDQGLQFLIQYYNGEERAKGNILERFSAQQFPDLHSELNLSSLELGDSALYFCASSVGDTAEGEQYFGPGTRLTVT.